This T cell receptor (beta chain) was observed in a study of a mutant IDH1 vaccine in newly diagnosed glioma. Per the germline V gene, CDR1 is LGHNA and CDR2 is YSLEER. With 2 bases removed from V and 3 bases from J, the gap between germline ends came to 10 bases. This CDR3 is 15 amino acids long. In regard to this clone: Its antigen is undetermined.

Here immunoSEQ multiplex PCR was the method, and the copy in TCRdb shows in-frame clones only, minus some. The table has 60,000 to 75,000 clones, around four fifths seen once; the top ten hold over 4%. Study-level points and caveats: The authors found pseudoprogression apparently unrelated to changes in top peripheral T cell clonotypes.

As to time point: baseline, week 1 (first vaccination visit). This sample's treatment: pre-vaccination baseline after standard-of-care therapy. Sequencing was performed on peripheral blood mononuclear cells (PBMCs), taken from a glioma patient treated with radiotherapy, temozolomide or both. This clonotype was obtained from a woman under 30 with glioma. Some clones in this sample may be carry-over from other donors' samples. This chain links TRBV4-3 with TRBJ2-2; D gene ambiguous. CDR3 nucleotide sequence: TGCGCCAGCAGCCAATCGATCGCCGACACCGGGGAGCTGTTTTTT. Its protein product is CASSQSIADTGELFF.